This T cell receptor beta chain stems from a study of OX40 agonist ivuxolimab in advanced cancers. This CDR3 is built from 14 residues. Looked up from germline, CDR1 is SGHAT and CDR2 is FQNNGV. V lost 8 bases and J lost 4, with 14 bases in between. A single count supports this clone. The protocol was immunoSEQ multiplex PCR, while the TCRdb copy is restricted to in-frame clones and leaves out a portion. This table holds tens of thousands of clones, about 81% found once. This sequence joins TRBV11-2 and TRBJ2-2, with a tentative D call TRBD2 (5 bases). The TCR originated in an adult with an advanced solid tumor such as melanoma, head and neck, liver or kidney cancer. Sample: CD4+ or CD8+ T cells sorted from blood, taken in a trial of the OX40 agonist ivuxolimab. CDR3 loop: CASGRGRSTGELFF. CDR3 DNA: TGTGCCAGCGGCCGAGGGCGAAGCACCGGGGAGCTGTTTTTT.